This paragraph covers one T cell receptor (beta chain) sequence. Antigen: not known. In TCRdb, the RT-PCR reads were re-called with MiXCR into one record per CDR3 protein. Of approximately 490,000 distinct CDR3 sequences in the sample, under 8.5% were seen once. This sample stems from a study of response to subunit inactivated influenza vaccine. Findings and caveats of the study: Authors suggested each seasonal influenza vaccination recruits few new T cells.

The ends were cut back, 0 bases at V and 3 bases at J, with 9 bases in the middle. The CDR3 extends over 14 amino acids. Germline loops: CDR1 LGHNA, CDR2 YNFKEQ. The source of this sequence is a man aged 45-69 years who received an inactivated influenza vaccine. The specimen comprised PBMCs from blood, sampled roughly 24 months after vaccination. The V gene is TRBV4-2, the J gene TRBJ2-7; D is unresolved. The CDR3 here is CASSQDVGYYEQYF. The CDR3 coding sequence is TGTGCCAGCAGCCAAGATGTTGGGTACTACGAGCAGTACTTC.